The next 28 T cell receptor beta chains were all read from a single sample in a study of shared T cell receptors in the human thymus. The protocol was immunoSEQ multiplex PCR, while the TCRdb copy is restricted to in-frame clones and leaves out a portion. This sample has 600,000 or so clones; 80% to 90% occur once, and the top ten carry approximately 0.0097%. This sample was also put to use in a study of human thymus T cells.

What was sequenced was thymocytes. The receptors were gathered from a boy in the first two years of life with a congenital heart defect.

The rearrangement links TRBV2 to TRBJ1-2; D might be TRBD1 (6 bases). Germline V gene data show CDR1 as SNHLY and CDR2 as FYNNEI. The CDR3 length is 15 residues. The ends were cut back, 6 bases at V and 4 bases at J, with 18 bases in the middle. The CDR3 nucleotides are TGTGCCAGCAGCGGAAGACAGGTCCCTCTCTATGGCTACACCTTC. Protein: CASSGRQVPLYGYTF.

In this sample, this clone turned up a few times. This chain joins TRBV5-6 and TRBJ1-3; no definite D call. The CDR3 totals 15 residues. The germline V and J ends were trimmed by 2 bases and 1 base, with 10 bases remaining between them. Per germline, CDR1 SGHDT and CDR2 YYEEEE. The CDR3 region has the DNA TGTGCCAGCAGCTTTTCAGGTTATTCTGGAAACACCATATATTTT. Amino acids: CASSFSGYSGNTIYF. The complete variable domain, with remaining parts taken from reference TRBV5-6 and TRBJ1-3, reads DAGVTQSPTHLIKTRGQQVTLRCSPKSGHDTVSWYQQALGQGPQFIFQYYEEEERQRGNFPDRFSGHQFPNYSSELNVNALLLGDSALYLCASSFSGYSGNTIYFGEGSWLTVV.

J is TRBJ1-2 and V is TRBV29-1, with a possible D match to TRBD1 (6 bases). This CDR3 region has 13 residues. Deletions cut 5 bases from V and 4 bases from J, with 14 bases between. In germline, CDR1 is SQVTM, CDR2 ANQGSEA. The CDR3 reads CSVYRTESYGYTF. The CDR3 coding sequence is TGCAGCGTTTATCGGACAGAGAGCTATGGCTACACCTTC.

The rearrangement uses TRBV10-1 and TRBJ2-3, with D perhaps TRBD2 (5 bases). Per the germline V gene, CDR1 is WNHNN and CDR2 is SYGVQD (reference sequence). V was trimmed by 8 bases and J by 2 bases, leaving 17 bases between them. The CDR3 is 15 amino acids. The CDR3 here is CASPWIGGATDTQYF. CDR3 bases: TGCGCCAGCCCTTGGATCGGAGGCGCCACAGATACGCAGTATTTT.

The V and J genes are TRBV4-2 and TRBJ2-2; 8 nucleotides align to TRBD2. J gave up 5 bases and V 1 base, and 9 bases lay outside the gene matches. Looked up from germline, CDR1 is LGHNA and CDR2 is YNFKEQ. The CDR3 length is 17 residues. The CDR3 here is CASSQGSGEGRTGELFF. DNA of the CDR3: TGTGCCAGCAGCCAAGGTAGCGGGGAGGGGAGGACCGGGGAGCTGTTTTTT.

The chain is built from TRBV19 and TRBJ1-2; 8 bases map to TRBD1. CDR3 length: 15 amino acids. V shed 7 bases and J 6 bases; nucleotides not matched to a gene: 13. Germline V gene lookup returns CDR1 LNHDA and CDR2 SQIVND (reference sequence). Here the CDR3 DNA reads TGTGCCAGTACCCTCATGCCTACAGGGGGGCATGGCTACACCTTC. Protein product: CASTLMPTGGHGYTF.

V is TRBV4-3 and J is TRBJ1-2, with 7 bases fitting TRBD1. Germline V gene data show CDR1 as LGHNA and CDR2 as YSLEER. The CDR3 sequence is 19 residues long. After removal of 0 bases from V and 4 bases from J, the junction contained 17 bases not matched to a gene. CDR3 protein: CASSQDIRDSPFPIYGYTF. DNA of the CDR3: TGCGCCAGCAGCCAAGATATCCGGGACAGTCCCTTTCCGATCTATGGCTACACCTTC.

The rearrangement uses TRBV28 and TRBJ2-7; TRBD1 matches at 9 bases. The CDR3 totals 17 residues. J was trimmed by 0 bases and V by 5 bases; bases with no gene match: 11. Per germline, CDR1 MDHEN and CDR2 SYDVKM. This CDR3 is CASSPTPGTGFSYEQYF. CDR3 coding DNA: TGTGCCAGCAGTCCCACGCCCGGGACAGGGTTCTCCTACGAGCAGTACTTC.

This chain joins TRBV29-1 and TRBJ1-1, with 9 bases aligning to TRBD1. CDR1 SQVTM and CDR2 ANQGSEA come from the germline V gene. The junction had 14 bases not matched to a gene; V was cut back by 7 bases and J by 8 bases. The CDR3 spans 14 residues. CDR3 sequence (DNA): TGCAGCGGGACCCTACCTGAGACAGGGGGGGAAGCTTTCTTT. This encodes CSGTLPETGGEAFF.

This chain connects TRBV15 to TRBJ1-4; unclear D gene. The V gene lost 1 base and the J gene lost 11 bases, with 17 bases spanning the gap. Germline V lookup: CDR1 LNHNV, CDR2 YYDKDF (reference sequence). This CDR3 is 15 amino acids long. CDR3 amino acids: CATSRVEAGHGKLFF. The CDR3 DNA sequence: TGTGCCACCAGCAGAGTTGAGGCTGGCCATGGGAAACTGTTTTTT.

This rearrangement joins TRBV28 to TRBJ1-5; 11 bases align to TRBD1. The CDR3 runs to 18 residues. V shed 6 bases and J 6 bases; nucleotides not matched to a gene: 16. CDR1 is MDHEN and CDR2 is SYDVKM in the germline V gene. CDR3 loop: CASSSKSWTGGLPQPQHF. CDR3 bases: TGTGCCAGCAGCTCAAAATCATGGACAGGGGGCTTGCCTCAGCCCCAGCATTTT.

The chain links TRBV7-2 to TRBJ2-7, with 9 bases identical to TRBD1. V lost 3 bases, J lost 2 bases, and 8 bases stayed unmatched. The V gene's germline CDR1 is SGHTA and CDR2 FQGNSA. This CDR3 contains 16 residues. The CDR3 protein is CASSLGPGTGTYEQYF. In DNA form, the CDR3 reads TGTGCCAGCAGCTTGGGCCCCGGGACAGGGACCTACGAGCAGTACTTC. The entire variable domain, with the rest obtained from reference TRBV7-2 and TRBJ2-7, is as follows: GAGVSQSPSNKVTEKGKDVELRCDPISGHTALYWYRQSLGQGLEFLIYFQGNSAPDKSGLPSDRFSAERTGGSVSTLTIQRTQQEDSAVYLCASSLGPGTGTYEQYFGPGTRLTVT.

The CDR3 DNA follows: TGTGCCAGCAGTCCTACTAGCGGGGGAAGGGATACGCAGTATTTT. Translation gives CASSPTSGGRDTQYF. This chain uses TRBV13 with TRBJ2-3, with TRBD2 identical over 11 bases. Trimming took 6 bases from V and 6 from J; bases not matched to a gene: 8. CDR1 and CDR2 from the germline V gene are PRHDT and FYEKMQ (reference sequence). The CDR3 covers 15 residues.

The gene calls are TRBV28 and TRBJ2-3; TRBD2 aligns across 7 bases. This CDR3 has 15 amino acids. CDR1 MDHEN and CDR2 SYDVKM come from the germline V gene. The junction had 6 bases not matched to a gene; V was cut back by 2 bases and J by 4 bases. CDR3 DNA sequence: TGTGCCAGCAGTTTACGGGCGGGACTACCAGATACGCAGTATTTT. Protein product: CASSLRAGLPDTQYF.

CDR3 sequence: CASSGPAPGTGIGGNTEAFF. The CDR3 DNA sequence: TGTGCCAGCAGCGGCCCAGCTCCAGGGACAGGGATTGGAGGGAACACTGAAGCTTTCTTT. This chain uses TRBV9 with TRBJ1-1; TRBD1 agrees at 9 bases. V lost 3 bases and J lost 1; bases outside the gene matches: 19. The CDR3 contains 20 residues. In germline, CDR1 is SGDLS, CDR2 YYNGEE.

This sequence joins TRBV28 and TRBJ1-1; the match to TRBD1 covers 8 bases. Trimming removed 4 bases from V and 5 bases from J; junction bases left unmatched: 6. The germline gives CDR1 MDHEN, CDR2 SYDVKM. This CDR3 has 14 residues. CDR3: CASSSRQGRTEAFF. The CDR3 DNA follows: TGTGCCAGCAGTTCACGACAGGGGAGGACTGAAGCTTTCTTT.

Note on this clone: The junction differs from germline at one of its ends, possibly a read error. The rearrangement uses TRBV15 and TRBJ1-2; 8 nucleotides align to TRBD1. The germline V gene encodes CDR1 LNHNV and CDR2 YYDKDF (reference sequence). The CDR3 is made up of 17 amino acids. The CDR3 sequence is CAASRDKQGGANYGYTF. The CDR3 DNA follows: TGTGCCGCCAGCAGAGATAAACAGGGGGGAGCTAACTATGGCTACACCTTC.

This sequence joins TRBV9 and TRBJ1-2, with 7 bases matching TRBD1. The V gene's germline CDR1 is SGDLS and CDR2 YYNGEE. Trimming removed 5 bases from V and 4 bases from J; junction bases left unmatched: 11. CDR3 length equals 15 residues. For the CDR3, the DNA is TGTGCCAGCAGGGCTATGGACAGGCGCCTCTATGGCTACACCTTC. It translates to CASRAMDRRLYGYTF.

The gene calls are TRBV27 and TRBJ2-3; TRBD2 might be the D (6 bases). Germline V CDR1 and CDR2: MNHEY, SMNVEV (reference sequence). There are 19 residues in the CDR3. Trimming shortened V by 3 bases and J by 2 bases, and 24 bases separated the two germline ends. For the CDR3, the DNA is TGTGCCAGCAGTTTTGTACAGTCCAACGGGACTGCTATCACAGATACGCAGTATTTT. Its translation is CASSFVQSNGTAITDTQYF.

This chain links TRBV30 with TRBJ2-5; the D is unclear. V shed 1 base and J shed 2 bases, with 5 bases lying between them. Per the germline V gene, CDR1 is GTSNPN and CDR2 is SVGIG (reference sequence). The CDR3 contains 12 residues. DNA for the CDR3: TGTGCCTGGAGTGACATACAAGAGACCCAGTACTTC. Amino acids: CAWSDIQETQYF.

There are a few counts of this clone. This rearrangement joins TRBV14 to TRBJ1-6; D gene uncertain. Between the trimmed V and J ends, which lost 1 base and 0 bases, there was a span of 7 bases. There are 16 residues in the CDR3. CDR1 and CDR2 from the germline V gene are SGHDN and FVKESK. For the CDR3, the DNA is TGTGCCAGCAGCCAAGGTCGGAGCTCCTATAATTCACCCCTCCACTTT. It translates to CASSQGRSSYNSPLHF.

The V gene is TRBV18, the J gene TRBJ1-3; 10 positions agree with TRBD1. This CDR3 spans 16 amino acids. The germline V gene has CDR1 KGHSH and CDR2 LQKENI. The V gene end was trimmed by 1 base and the J gene end by 4 bases; junction bases not matched to a gene: 4. CDR3 in amino acids: CASSPQGQGTGNTIYF. CDR3 DNA sequence: TGTGCCAGCTCACCACAGGGACAGGGGACCGGAAACACCATATATTTT.

The chain combines TRBV27 with TRBJ2-2; the match to TRBD2 covers 8 bases. The germline gives CDR1 MNHEY, CDR2 SMNVEV (reference sequence). Trimming at V came to 4 bases and at J to 4 bases, leaving 8 bases not matched to a gene. The CDR3 spans 16 residues. CDR3 bases: TGTGCCAGCAGTTGCGTCGGGAGGGGTGGCACCGGGGAGCTGTTTTTT. Translated, it gives CASSCVGRGGTGELFF.

The chain carries TRBV5-8 and TRBJ2-7, with 9 positions matching TRBD1. The CDR3 covers 18 residues. V lost 4 bases and J lost 0; bases outside the gene matches: 14. CDR1 SGHTS and CDR2 YDEGEE come from the germline V gene. The CDR3 region has the DNA TGTGCCAGCAGCCGAGGACGCGGGACAGGGAGCAGCTCCTACGAGCAGTACTTC. Translating it yields CASSRGRGTGSSSYEQYF.

CDR3 nucleotide sequence: TGTGCCATCAGTGAGTCAGGCTGGGCCCTGAGCTCCTACGAGCAGTACTTC. It is translated as CAISESGWALSSYEQYF. This chain links TRBV10-3 with TRBJ2-7; D gene unclear. Germline CDR1 reads ENHRY; CDR2 reads SYGVKD. Trimming cost V 0 bases and J 0 bases, with 15 bases left between them. The CDR3 runs 17 residues.

This sequence joins TRBV5-6 and TRBJ2-1; 9 nucleotides match TRBD2. The J segment lost 5 bases and the V segment lost 0 bases, leaving 3 bases of the junction unmatched. The CDR3 extends over 15 amino acids. Germline CDR1 SGHDT, CDR2 YYEEEE. As DNA, the CDR3 is TGTGCCAGCAGCTTGGGCGGGAGGGCCGACAATGAGCAGTTCTTC. Encoded protein: CASSLGGRADNEQFF. The whole variable domain, remainder taken from reference TRBV5-6 and TRBJ2-1, is DAGVTQSPTHLIKTRGQQVTLRCSPKSGHDTVSWYQQALGQGPQFIFQYYEEEERQRGNFPDRFSGHQFPNYSSELNVNALLLGDSALYLCASSLGGRADNEQFFGPGTRLTVL.

The genes are TRBV2 and TRBJ2-1, with 10 bases that match TRBD2. From germline, CDR1 is SNHLY and CDR2 FYNNEI. The CDR3 is 17 residues long. The trim removed 0 bases at V and 7 bases at J, leaving 9 bases unmatched. CDR3 region: CASSEAPGSGGVNEQFF. CDR3 DNA sequence: TGTGCCAGCAGTGAAGCCCCTGGGAGCGGGGGGGTAAATGAGCAGTTCTTC. Using reference TRBV2 and TRBJ2-1 for the parts outside the CDR3, the full variable domain is EPEVTQTPSHQVTQMGQEVILRCVPISNHLYFYWYRQILGQKVEFLVSFYNNEISEKSEIFDDQFSVERPDGSNFTLKIRSTKLEDSAMYFCASSEAPGSGGVNEQFFGPGTRLTVL.

The rearrangement uses TRBV6-1 and TRBJ2-5, with 12 bases that match TRBD2. CDR1 and CDR2 from the germline V gene are MNHNS and SASEGT. V gave up 2 bases and J gave up 5 bases; unmatched junction bases: 12. This CDR3 comprises 18 residues. The CDR3 reads CASSESRSSGRVCETQYF. CDR3 nucleotides: TGTGCCAGCAGTGAATCGCGGTCTAGCGGGAGGGTCTGCGAGACCCAGTACTTC.